This record looks at one T cell receptor (beta chain) sequence and its context. The germline gene is not matched at one end of the junction; a read error may be the cause. Germline V gene lookup returns CDR1 SGHDT and CDR2 YYEEEE. CDR3 size: 14 residues. This sample stems from a study of blood T cell repertoires in COVID-19. Across the study: The United States, Italy and Spain were the sources of the acute and convalescent COVID-19 samples. T cells, B-cell-depleted T cells, or PBMCs provided the cDNA or gDNA that served as material.

Seattle's cohort entered during active infection and was followed longitudinally. Original handling: Using reference gene primer amplification, nucleated cell counts were estimated. Profiling relied on immunoSEQ multiplex PCR, and the TCRdb table lists in-frame clones only, not all of them. V, J and clone size derive from that table, while D and trimming were established from the DNA sequence. The data contain around 320,000 clones, about 90% of them singletons. Sequencing used peripheral blood. The clonotype was recovered from a woman aged 30 to 39 with COVID-19, enrolled during active disease. J is TRBJ2-1 and V is TRBV5-6, with TRBD2 matching 13 bases. DNA of the CDR3: TGTGCCAGCAGCTTGATATCCGGGACTAGCGGGGCGCTCTTC. As protein: CASSLISGTSGALF.